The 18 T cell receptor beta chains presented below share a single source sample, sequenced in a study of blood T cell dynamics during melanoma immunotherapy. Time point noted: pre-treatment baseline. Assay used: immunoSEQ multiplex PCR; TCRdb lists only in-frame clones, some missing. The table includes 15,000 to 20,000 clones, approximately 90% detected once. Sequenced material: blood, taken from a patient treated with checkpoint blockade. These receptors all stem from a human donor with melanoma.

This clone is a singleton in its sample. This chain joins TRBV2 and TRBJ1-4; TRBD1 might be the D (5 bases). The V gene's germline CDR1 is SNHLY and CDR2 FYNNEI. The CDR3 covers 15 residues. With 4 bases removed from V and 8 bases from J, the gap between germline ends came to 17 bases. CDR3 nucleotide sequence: TGTGCCAGCAGTGTTGGGCCAGCCGGGGGGGAAAAACTGTTTTTT. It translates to CASSVGPAGGEKLFF.

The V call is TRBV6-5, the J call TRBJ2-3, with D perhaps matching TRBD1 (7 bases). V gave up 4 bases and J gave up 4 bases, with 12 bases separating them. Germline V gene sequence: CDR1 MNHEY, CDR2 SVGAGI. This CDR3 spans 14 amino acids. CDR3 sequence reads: CASSWGRGADTQYF. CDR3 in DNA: TGTGCCAGCAGTTGGGGCAGGGGGGCAGATACGCAGTATTTT.

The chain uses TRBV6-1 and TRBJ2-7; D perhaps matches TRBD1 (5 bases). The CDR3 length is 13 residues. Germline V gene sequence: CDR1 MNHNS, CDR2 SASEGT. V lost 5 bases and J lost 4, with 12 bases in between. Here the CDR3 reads CASSRQSAYEQYF. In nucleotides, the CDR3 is TGTGCCAGCAGTCGACAGAGCGCTTACGAGCAGTACTTC.

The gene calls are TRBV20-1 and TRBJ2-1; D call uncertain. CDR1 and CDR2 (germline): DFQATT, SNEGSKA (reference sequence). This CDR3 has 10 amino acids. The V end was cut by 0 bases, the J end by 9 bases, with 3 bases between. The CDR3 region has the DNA TGCAGTGCTAGAGATCTTGAGCAGTTCTTC. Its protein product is CSARDLEQFF.

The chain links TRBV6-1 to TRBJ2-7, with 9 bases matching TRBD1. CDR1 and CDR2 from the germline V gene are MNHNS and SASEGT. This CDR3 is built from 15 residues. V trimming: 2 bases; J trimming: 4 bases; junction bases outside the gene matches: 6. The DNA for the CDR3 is TGTGCCAGCAGTGAAAGTGGGACAGGGTTATACGAGCAGTACTTC. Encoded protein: CASSESGTGLYEQYF.

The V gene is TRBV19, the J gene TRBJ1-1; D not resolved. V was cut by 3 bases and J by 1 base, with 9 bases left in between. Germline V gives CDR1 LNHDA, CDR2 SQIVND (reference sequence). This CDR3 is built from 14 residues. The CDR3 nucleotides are TGTGCCAGTAGTATCATTACTGAGAACACTGAAGCTTTCTTT. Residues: CASSIITENTEAFF.

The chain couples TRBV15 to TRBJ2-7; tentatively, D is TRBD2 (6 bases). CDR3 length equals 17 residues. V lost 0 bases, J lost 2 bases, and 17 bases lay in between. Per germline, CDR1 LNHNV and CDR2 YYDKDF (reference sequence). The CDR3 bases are TGTGCCACCAGCAGAGAAATTTCCCCCGGGAGCGCCTACGAGCAGTACTTC. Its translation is CATSREISPGSAYEQYF.

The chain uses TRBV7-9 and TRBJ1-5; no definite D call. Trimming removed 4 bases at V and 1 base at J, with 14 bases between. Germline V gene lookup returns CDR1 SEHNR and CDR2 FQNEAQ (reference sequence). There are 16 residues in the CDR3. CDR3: CASSSNSPLSNQPQHF. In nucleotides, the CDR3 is TGTGCCAGCAGCTCAAACTCCCCTCTCAGCAATCAGCCCCAGCATTTT.

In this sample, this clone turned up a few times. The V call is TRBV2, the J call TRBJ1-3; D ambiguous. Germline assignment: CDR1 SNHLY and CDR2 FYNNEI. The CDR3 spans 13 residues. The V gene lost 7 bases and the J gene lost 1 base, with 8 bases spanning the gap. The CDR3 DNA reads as TGTGCCAGCACGAGGGAATCTGGAAACACCATATATTTT. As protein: CASTRESGNTIYF.

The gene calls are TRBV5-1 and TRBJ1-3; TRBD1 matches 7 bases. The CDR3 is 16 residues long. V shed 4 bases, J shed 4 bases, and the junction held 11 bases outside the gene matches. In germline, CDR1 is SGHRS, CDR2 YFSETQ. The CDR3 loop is CASSTGAPEEGNTIYF. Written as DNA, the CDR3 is TGCGCCAGCAGCACAGGGGCCCCGGAGGAAGGAAACACCATATATTTT.

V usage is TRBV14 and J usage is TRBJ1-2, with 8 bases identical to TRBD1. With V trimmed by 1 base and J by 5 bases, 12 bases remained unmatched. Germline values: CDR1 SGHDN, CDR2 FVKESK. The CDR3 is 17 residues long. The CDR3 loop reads CASSQGQGALSLYGYTF. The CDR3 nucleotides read TGTGCCAGCAGCCAAGGGCAGGGGGCGCTGAGTCTGTATGGCTACACCTTC.

CDR3: CASRRLGRLAAGNEQYF. The DNA of the CDR3 is TGTGCCAGCCGACGACTGGGCCGACTAGCAGCGGGGAACGAGCAGTACTTC. The chain employs TRBV2 and TRBJ2-7; 7 nucleotides match TRBD2. Germline lookup yields CDR1 SNHLY and CDR2 FYNNEI. CDR3 length equals 17 residues. V was pared by 8 bases and J by 5 bases, with 21 bases of the junction left unmatched. Using reference TRBV2 and TRBJ2-7 for the parts outside the CDR3, the full variable domain is EPEVTQTPSHQVTQMGQEVILRCVPISNHLYFYWYRQILGQKVEFLVSFYNNEISEKSEIFDDQFSVERPDGSNFTLKIRSTKLEDSAMYFCASRRLGRLAAGNEQYFGPGTRLTVT.

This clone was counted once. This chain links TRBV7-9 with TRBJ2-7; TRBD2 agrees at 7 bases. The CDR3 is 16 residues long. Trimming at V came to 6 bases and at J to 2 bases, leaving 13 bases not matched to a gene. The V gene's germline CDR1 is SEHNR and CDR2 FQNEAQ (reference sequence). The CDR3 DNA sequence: TGTGCCAGCAGTCCCGCCCCCGGGACTAAAGCCTACGAGCAGTACTTC. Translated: CASSPAPGTKAYEQYF. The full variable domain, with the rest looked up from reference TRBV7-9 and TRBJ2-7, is DTGVSQNPRHKITKRGQNVTFRCDPISEHNRLYWYRQTLGQGPEFLTYFQNEAQLEKSRLLSDRFSAERPKGSFSTLEIQRTEQGDSAMYLCASSPAPGTKAYEQYFGPGTRLTVT.

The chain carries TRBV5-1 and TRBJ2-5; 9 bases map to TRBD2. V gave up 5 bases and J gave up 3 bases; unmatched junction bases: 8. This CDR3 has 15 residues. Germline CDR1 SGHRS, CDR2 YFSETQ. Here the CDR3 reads CASRFQLAGEETQYF. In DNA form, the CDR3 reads TGCGCCAGCAGGTTCCAATTAGCGGGAGAAGAGACCCAGTACTTC.

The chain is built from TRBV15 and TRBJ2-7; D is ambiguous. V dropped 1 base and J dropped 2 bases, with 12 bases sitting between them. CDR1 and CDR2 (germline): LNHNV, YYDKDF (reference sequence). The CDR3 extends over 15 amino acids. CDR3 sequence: CATSRVSVGAYEQYF. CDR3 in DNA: TGTGCCACCAGCAGAGTTTCCGTGGGCGCCTACGAGCAGTACTTC. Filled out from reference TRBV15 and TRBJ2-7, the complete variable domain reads DAMVIQNPRYQVTQFGKPVTLSCSQTLNHNVMYWYQQKSSQAPKLLFHYYDKDFNNEADTPDNFQSRRPNTSFCFLDIRSPGLGDTAMYLCATSRVSVGAYEQYFGPGTRLTVT.

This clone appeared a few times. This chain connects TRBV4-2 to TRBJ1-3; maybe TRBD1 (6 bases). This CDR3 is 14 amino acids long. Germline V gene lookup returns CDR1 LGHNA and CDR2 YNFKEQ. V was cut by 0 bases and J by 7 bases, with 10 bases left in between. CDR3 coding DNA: TGTGCCAGCAGCCAAGAGAGGGGGAGGAACACCATATATTTT. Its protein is CASSQERGRNTIYF.

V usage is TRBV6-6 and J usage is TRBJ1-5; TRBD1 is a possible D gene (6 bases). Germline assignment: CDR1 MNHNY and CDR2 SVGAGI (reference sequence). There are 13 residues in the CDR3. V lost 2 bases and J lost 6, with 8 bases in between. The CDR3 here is CASSYGGPQPQHF. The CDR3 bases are TGTGCCAGCAGTTACGGGGGGCCTCAGCCCCAGCATTTT.

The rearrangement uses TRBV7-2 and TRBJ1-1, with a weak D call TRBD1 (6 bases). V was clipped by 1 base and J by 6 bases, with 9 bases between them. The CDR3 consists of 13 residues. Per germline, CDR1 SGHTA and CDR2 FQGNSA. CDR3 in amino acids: CASSLVQGPEAFF. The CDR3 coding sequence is TGTGCCAGCAGCTTAGTACAGGGCCCTGAAGCTTTCTTT.